A single sample is the source of the 3 T cell receptor beta chains below, sequenced in a study of neurological immune-mediated disorders. TCRdb called the 5' RACE reads again in MiXCR, with one record for every CDR3 protein. The sample includes approximately 30,000 distinct CDR3 sequences, about 6.2% of them seen just once. Sample: PBMCs. These receptor sequences come from a woman aged 45-59 years in good health.

This clonotype was seen at least ten times. This chain links TRBV27 with TRBJ2-1; 7 nucleotides line up with TRBD2. The junction had 6 bases not matched to a gene; V was cut back by 0 bases and J by 7 bases. This CDR3 spans 15 amino acids. CDR1 and CDR2 (germline): MNHEY, SMNVEV (reference sequence). The CDR3 sequence: CASSLSRGRGNEQFF. CDR3 bases: TGTGCCAGCAGTTTATCTCGCGGGAGAGGGAATGAGCAGTTCTTC.

Many counts were recorded for this clonotype. The chain uses TRBV27 and TRBJ2-1, with 10 bases matching TRBD1. The V and J ends lost 2 bases and 7 bases, in that order; junction bases with no gene match: 5. Per germline, CDR1 MNHEY and CDR2 SMNVEV (reference sequence). This CDR3 has 15 amino acids. CDR3 region: CASSLEGQGRNEQFF. CDR3 nucleotides: TGTGCCAGCAGTTTAGAGGGACAGGGGAGAAATGAGCAGTTCTTC.

Ten or more counts support this clonotype. The chain carries TRBV27 and TRBJ1-1; possible D gene TRBD1, 5 bases. The CDR3 length is 12 residues. Trimming stripped 3 bases from V and 9 bases from J, with 11 bases between. Germline V gives CDR1 MNHEY, CDR2 SMNVEV (reference sequence). CDR3 coding DNA: TGTGCCAGCAGTTTCCGAGGGGCAAAAGCTTTCTTT. The encoded protein is CASSFRGAKAFF.